This is a list of T cell receptor beta chains from one sample in a study of shared T cell receptors in the human thymus. Generated by immunoSEQ multiplex PCR, the TCRdb table keeps only in-frame clones and is missing some. Of hundreds of thousands of clones listed, 88% were seen once; the top ten hold 0.008% to 0.011%. These records were also assigned to another study, of human thymus T cells.

The sequenced sample consisted of thymocytes. All receptors come from a boy under two years old with a congenital heart defect. The CDR3 runs from the conserved cysteine through the conserved F or W. The D gene is left open where the match is weak. Where a row states a size, it is once, few, many or the class of an expanded clone; other rows omit it.

j_call: TRBJ2-7; clone_size: NA; v_call: TRBV5-1; d_call: NA; cdr3_nt: TGCGCCAGCAAGGACGGGAGTGACGAGCAGTACTTC; cdr3_aa: CASKDGSDEQYF
j_call: TRBJ2-1; clone_size: NA; v_call: TRBV7-9; d_call: TRBD2; cdr3_nt: TGTGCCAGCAGCTTGGGCGGGAGGGCCTTTCATGAGCAGTTCTTC; cdr3_aa: CASSLGGRAFHEQFF
j_call: TRBJ2-1; clone_size: NA; v_call: TRBV6-5; d_call: TRBD2; cdr3_nt: TGTGCCAGCAGTTACAGGGCTAGCGGGATGAATGAGCAGTTCTTC; cdr3_aa: CASSYRASGMNEQFF
j_call: TRBJ1-4; clone_size: NA; v_call: TRBV7-9; d_call: TRBD1; cdr3_nt: TGTGCCAGCAGCCCACGGACAGGGGAGGGTGAAAAACTGTTTTTT; cdr3_aa: CASSPRTGEGEKLFF
j_call: TRBJ2-2; clone_size: NA; v_call: TRBV4-3; d_call: NA; cdr3_nt: TGCGCCAGCAGCCAAGCTCTTGGAGCGGGCAAGAACACCGGGGAGCTGTTTTTT; cdr3_aa: CASSQALGAGKNTGELFF
j_call: TRBJ2-1; clone_size: NA; v_call: TRBV28; d_call: TRBD2; cdr3_nt: TGTGCCAGCACCCCCCCGGGAGGGCCCTGGAATGAGCAGTTCTTC; cdr3_aa: CASTPPGGPWNEQFF
j_call: TRBJ2-7; clone_size: NA; v_call: TRBV7-9; d_call: TRBD1; cdr3_nt: TGTGCCAGCAGCCCCGTACAGGGGTACGAGCAGTACTTC; cdr3_aa: CASSPVQGYEQYF
j_call: TRBJ2-7; clone_size: NA; v_call: TRBV27; d_call: NA; cdr3_nt: TGTGCCAGCAGTTTACCCCACCCGGGACTCTACGAGCAGTACTTC; cdr3_aa: CASSLPHPGLYEQYF
j_call: TRBJ2-3; clone_size: NA; v_call: TRBV19; d_call: TRBD2; cdr3_nt: TGTGCCAGTGTAGCGGGACCCCGAGATACGCAGTATTTT; cdr3_aa: CASVAGPRDTQYF
j_call: TRBJ1-4; clone_size: NA; v_call: TRBV18; d_call: NA; cdr3_nt: TGTGCCAGCTCACCTCCAGGGAAACAAACTAATGAAAAACTGTTTTTT; cdr3_aa: CASSPPGKQTNEKLFF
j_call: TRBJ1-1; clone_size: NA; v_call: TRBV5-1; d_call: TRBD1; cdr3_nt: TGCGCCAGCAGCTCACGGAATCGGACAGGGGAGGAGGTAACTGAAGCTTTCTTT; cdr3_aa: CASSSRNRTGEEVTEAFF
j_call: TRBJ1-5; clone_size: NA; v_call: TRBV19; d_call: TRBD1; cdr3_nt: TGTGCCAGTCACTATACGGTCGGACAGGGCAATCAGCCCCAGCATTTT; cdr3_aa: CASHYTVGQGNQPQHF
j_call: TRBJ2-3; clone_size: few; v_call: TRBV4-1; d_call: NA; cdr3_nt: TGCGCCAGCAGTCCCTCTAGCCTTAAGATAGGGCAGTATTTT; cdr3_aa: CASSPSSLKIGQYF
j_call: TRBJ2-7; clone_size: NA; v_call: TRBV27; d_call: NA; cdr3_nt: TGTGCCAGCAGTTCCCCTAGCTCCTACGAGCAGTACTTC; cdr3_aa: CASSSPSSYEQYF
j_call: TRBJ2-5; clone_size: NA; v_call: TRBV27; d_call: TRBD2; cdr3_nt: TGTGCCAGCAGTTTAGGCCTAGCGGGAGGTGAGACCCAGTACTTC; cdr3_aa: CASSLGLAGGETQYF
j_call: TRBJ1-5; clone_size: NA; v_call: TRBV30; d_call: TRBD1; cdr3_nt: TGTGCCTGGAGAGGGAAACAGGGGTATGATCAGCCCCAGCATTTT; cdr3_aa: CAWRGKQGYDQPQHF
j_call: TRBJ1-1; clone_size: few; v_call: TRBV29-1; d_call: NA; cdr3_nt: TGCAGCGTTGATATAGGGGACACTGAAGCTTTCTTT; cdr3_aa: CSVDIGDTEAFF
j_call: TRBJ2-2; clone_size: NA; v_call: TRBV5-4; d_call: TRBD2; cdr3_nt: TGTGCCAGCACGACTAGCGATGGCACCGGGGAGCTGTTTTTT; cdr3_aa: CASTTSDGTGELFF
j_call: TRBJ2-7; clone_size: once; v_call: TRBV7-6; d_call: TRBD1; cdr3_nt: TGTGCCAGCAGCTTGACGCCCTTTGGGACAGGCTACGAGCAGTACTTC; cdr3_aa: CASSLTPFGTGYEQYF
j_call: TRBJ2-3; clone_size: few; v_call: TRBV4-3; d_call: TRBD2; cdr3_nt: TGCGCCAGCAGCCAAGATAGGGCTAGCGGGAGTTTATCCCGTAGCACAGATACGCAGTATTTT; cdr3_aa: CASSQDRASGSLSRSTDTQYF
j_call: TRBJ2-3; clone_size: NA; v_call: TRBV6-5; d_call: TRBD2; cdr3_nt: TGTGCCAGCAGTTACGGCGGGAGAGGGATAGATACGCAGTATTTT; cdr3_aa: CASSYGGRGIDTQYF
j_call: TRBJ1-4; clone_size: NA; v_call: TRBV7-2; d_call: TRBD1; cdr3_nt: TGTGCCAGCAGCTTGGCCGGGACAGCCTCTGAAAAACTGTTTTTT; cdr3_aa: CASSLAGTASEKLFF
j_call: TRBJ2-2; clone_size: NA; v_call: TRBV30; d_call: TRBD2; cdr3_nt: TGTGCCTGGAGTGTAAGGGTGGCTAGCGGTAACACCGGGGAGCTGTTTTTT; cdr3_aa: CAWSVRVASGNTGELFF
j_call: TRBJ2-7; clone_size: NA; v_call: TRBV7-2; d_call: NA; cdr3_nt: TGTGCCAGCAGCAAAAGTCGGGGAGCCTACGAGCAGTACTTC; cdr3_aa: CASSKSRGAYEQYF
j_call: TRBJ2-4; clone_size: once; v_call: TRBV12-5; d_call: NA; cdr3_nt: TGTGCTAGTGGTTTGGCCTTACTACTGACAGGATGGGGAGGGATTCAGTACTTC; cdr3_aa: CASGLALLLTGWGGIQYF
j_call: TRBJ2-7; clone_size: NA; v_call: TRBV2; d_call: TRBD2; cdr3_nt: TGTGCCAGCACCGGGACGGAGCCCCAAAGCGGGAGGTACGAGCAGTACTTC; cdr3_aa: CASTGTEPQSGRYEQYF
j_call: TRBJ1-1; clone_size: NA; v_call: TRBV9; d_call: NA; cdr3_nt: TGTGCCAGCAGCGTAAGCCTAACTGGGCCTCTGACTGAAGCTTTCTTT; cdr3_aa: CASSVSLTGPLTEAFF
j_call: TRBJ2-1; clone_size: NA; v_call: TRBV29-1; d_call: TRBD2; cdr3_nt: TGCAGCGCCGGACGGAGATTTCTAGCGGGCCGGCCTAAATACAATGAGCAGTTCTTC; cdr3_aa: CSAGRRFLAGRPKYNEQFF